The next 7 T cell receptor beta chains were all read from a single sample in a study of human T cells and chemical hapten exposure. Time point noted: patch test 1, 2 weeks after DPC sensitization. Treatment given: therapeutic diphenylcyclopropenone sensitization with weekly scalp DPC. Via MiXCR, TCRdb re-called the RACE reads, giving one row per CDR3 protein. The sample carries 75,000 to 100,000 distinct CDR3 sequences, approximately 13% recorded once. Material: whole blood, obtained in connection with sensitization to the hapten diphenylcyclopropenone (DPC). Source of these receptors: a woman aged 40 to 50 with alopecia areata. Some clones in this sample may be carry-over from other donors' samples.

The chain carries TRBV9 and TRBJ2-3; TRBD2 matches at 8 bases. This CDR3 comprises 15 residues. Germline V gives CDR1 SGDLS, CDR2 YYNGEE. Trimming at V came to 6 bases and at J to 2 bases, leaving 8 bases not matched to a gene. The CDR3 DNA follows: TGTGCCAGCACAAGGACTAGCCGTAACACAGATACGCAGTATTTT. Protein sequence: CASTRTSRNTDTQYF. The full variable domain, its missing parts supplied by reference TRBV9 and TRBJ2-3, is DSGVTQTPKHLITATGQRVTLRCSPRSGDLSVYWYQQSLDQGLQFLIQYYNGEERAKGNILERFSAQQFPDLHSELNLSSLELGDSALYFCASTRTSRNTDTQYFGPGTRLTVL.

This clonotype has ten or more counts. This sequence joins TRBV11-3 and TRBJ2-3; D gene uncertain. Germline-derived CDR1 and CDR2 are SGHNT and YENEEA. The germline V and J ends were trimmed by 5 bases and 8 bases, with 14 bases remaining between them. The CDR3 spans 13 residues. CDR3 DNA: TGTGCCAGCAGCCTCTCGGCCGGAGTTACGCAGTATTTT. Its translation: CASSLSAGVTQYF.

This clonotype was seen many times. This chain joins TRBV29-1 and TRBJ2-7; the D gene could be TRBD1 or TRBD2 (5 bases each). Germline CDR1 reads SQVTM; CDR2 reads ANQGSEA. Trimming stripped 4 bases from V and 1 base from J, with 23 bases between. The CDR3 is 17 residues long. In DNA form, the CDR3 reads TGCAGCGTTGGGGAAACCGTGGGGCAGAGCGGATCCTACGAGCAGTACTTC. It translates to CSVGETVGQSGSYEQYF.

The table lists this clonotype with a few counts. This sequence joins TRBV18 and TRBJ1-2, with TRBD1 identical over 8 bases. V lost 6 bases to trimming and J lost 6 bases; unmatched junction nucleotides: 3. Germline V gene sequence: CDR1 KGHSH, CDR2 LQKENI. CDR3 length: 12 residues. CDR3 protein: CASSPDRDGYTF. The CDR3 coding sequence is TGTGCCAGCTCCCCGGACAGGGATGGCTACACCTTC.

A few counts support this clonotype. J is TRBJ2-1 and V is TRBV28; 7 nucleotides match TRBD2. This CDR3 comprises 15 residues. V dropped 5 bases and J dropped 8; count of bases not matched to a gene: 12. Germline V gene data show CDR1 as MDHEN and CDR2 as SYDVKM. The CDR3 nucleotides are TGTGCCAGCAGTCCCGGGGGAGGGCCTGTGGATGAGCAGTTCTTC. Amino acid sequence: CASSPGGGPVDEQFF.

This chain connects TRBV4-3 to TRBJ2-1, with D perhaps matching TRBD2 (6 bases). The CDR3 is made up of 16 amino acids. The V gene's germline CDR1 is LGHNA and CDR2 YSLEER. Deletions cut 3 bases from V and 6 bases from J, with 18 bases between. CDR3 sequence (DNA): TGCGCCAGCAGCCACGGGGCTAGCGTACGTTCCAATGAGCAGTTCTTC. This sequence encodes CASSHGASVRSNEQFF.

CDR3 nucleotides: TGTGCCAGCAGTGGAGGGGCCGGGAACACCGGGGAGCTGTTTTTT. Translated, it gives CASSGGAGNTGELFF. The chain joins TRBV2 to TRBJ2-2; D could derive from TRBD1 or TRBD2 (5 bases each). This CDR3 comprises 15 residues. CDR1 is SNHLY, CDR2 FYNNEI, per germline. The V end was cut by 4 bases, the J end by 1 base, with 10 bases between.